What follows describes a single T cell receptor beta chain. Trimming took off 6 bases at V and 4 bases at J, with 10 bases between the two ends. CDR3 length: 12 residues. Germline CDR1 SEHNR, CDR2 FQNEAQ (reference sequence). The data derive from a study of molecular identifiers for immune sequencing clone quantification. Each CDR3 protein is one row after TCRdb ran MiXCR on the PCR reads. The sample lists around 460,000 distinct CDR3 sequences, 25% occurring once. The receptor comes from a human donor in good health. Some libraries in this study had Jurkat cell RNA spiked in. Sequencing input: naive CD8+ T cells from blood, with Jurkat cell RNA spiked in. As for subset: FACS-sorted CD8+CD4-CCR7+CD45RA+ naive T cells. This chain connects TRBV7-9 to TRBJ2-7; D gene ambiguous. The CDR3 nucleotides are TGTGCCAGCAGTTCAACAAAGTACGAGCAGTACTTC. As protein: CASSSTKYEQYF.